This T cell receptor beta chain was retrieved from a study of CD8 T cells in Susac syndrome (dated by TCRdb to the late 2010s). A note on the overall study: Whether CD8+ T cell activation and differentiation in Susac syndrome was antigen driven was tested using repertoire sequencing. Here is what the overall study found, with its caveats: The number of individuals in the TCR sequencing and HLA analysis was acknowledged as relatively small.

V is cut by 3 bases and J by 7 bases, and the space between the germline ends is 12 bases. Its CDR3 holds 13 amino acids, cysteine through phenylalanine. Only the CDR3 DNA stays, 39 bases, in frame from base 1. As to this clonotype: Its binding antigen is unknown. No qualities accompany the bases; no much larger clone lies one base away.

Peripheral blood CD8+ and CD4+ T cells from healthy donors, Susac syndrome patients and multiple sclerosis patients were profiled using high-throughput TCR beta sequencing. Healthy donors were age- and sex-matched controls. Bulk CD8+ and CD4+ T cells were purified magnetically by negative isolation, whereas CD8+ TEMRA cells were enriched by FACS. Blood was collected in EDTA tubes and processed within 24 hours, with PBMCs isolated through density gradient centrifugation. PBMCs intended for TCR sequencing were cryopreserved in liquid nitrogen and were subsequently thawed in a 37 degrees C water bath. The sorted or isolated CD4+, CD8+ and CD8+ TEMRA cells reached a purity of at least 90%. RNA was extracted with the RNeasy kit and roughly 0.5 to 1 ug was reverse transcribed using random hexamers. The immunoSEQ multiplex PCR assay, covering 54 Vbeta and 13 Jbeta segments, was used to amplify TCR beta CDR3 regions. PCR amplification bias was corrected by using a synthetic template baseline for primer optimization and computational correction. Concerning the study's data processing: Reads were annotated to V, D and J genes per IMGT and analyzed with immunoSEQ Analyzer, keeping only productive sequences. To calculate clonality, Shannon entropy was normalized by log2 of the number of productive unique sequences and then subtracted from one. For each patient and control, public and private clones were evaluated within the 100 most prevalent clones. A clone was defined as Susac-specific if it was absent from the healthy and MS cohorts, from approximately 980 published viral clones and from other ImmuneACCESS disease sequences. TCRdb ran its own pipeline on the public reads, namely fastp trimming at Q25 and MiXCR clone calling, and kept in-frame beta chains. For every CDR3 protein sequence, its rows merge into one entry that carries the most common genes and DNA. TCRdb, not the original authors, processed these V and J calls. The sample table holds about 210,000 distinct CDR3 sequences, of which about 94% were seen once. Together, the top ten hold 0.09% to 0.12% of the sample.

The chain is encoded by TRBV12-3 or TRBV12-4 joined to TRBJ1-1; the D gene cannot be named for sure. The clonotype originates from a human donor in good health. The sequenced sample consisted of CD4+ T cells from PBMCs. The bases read TGTGCCAGCAGTTTCCAAAGGGCGCTTGAAGCTTTCTTT. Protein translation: CASSFQRALEAFF.